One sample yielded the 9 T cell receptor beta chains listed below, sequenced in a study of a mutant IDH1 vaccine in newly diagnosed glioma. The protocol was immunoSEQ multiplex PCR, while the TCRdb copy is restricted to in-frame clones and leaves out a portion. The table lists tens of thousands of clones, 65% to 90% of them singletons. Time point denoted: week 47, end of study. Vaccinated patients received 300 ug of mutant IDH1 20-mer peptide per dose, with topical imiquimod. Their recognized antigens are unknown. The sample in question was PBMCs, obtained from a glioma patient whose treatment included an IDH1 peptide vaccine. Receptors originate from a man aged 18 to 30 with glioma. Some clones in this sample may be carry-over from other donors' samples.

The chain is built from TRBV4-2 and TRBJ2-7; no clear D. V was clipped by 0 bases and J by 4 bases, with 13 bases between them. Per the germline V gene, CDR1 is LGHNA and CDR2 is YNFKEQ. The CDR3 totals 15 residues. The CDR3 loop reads CASSQDNGPYYEQYF. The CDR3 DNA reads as TGTGCCAGCAGCCAAGATAACGGGCCTTATTACGAGCAGTACTTC.

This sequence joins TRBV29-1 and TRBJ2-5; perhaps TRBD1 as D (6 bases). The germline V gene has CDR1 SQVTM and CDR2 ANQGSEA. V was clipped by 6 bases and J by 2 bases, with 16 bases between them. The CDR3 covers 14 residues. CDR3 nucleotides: TGCAGCGTCAACCCAAGACAGGTACAAGAGACCCAGTACTTC. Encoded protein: CSVNPRQVQETQYF.

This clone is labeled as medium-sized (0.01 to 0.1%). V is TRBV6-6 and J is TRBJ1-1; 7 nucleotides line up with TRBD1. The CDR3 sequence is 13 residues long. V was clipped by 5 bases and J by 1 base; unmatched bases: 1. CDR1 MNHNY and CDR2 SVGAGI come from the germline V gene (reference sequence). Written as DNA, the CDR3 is TGTGCCAGCAGTGACAGGGAGAACACTGAAGCTTTCTTT. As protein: CASSDRENTEAFF.

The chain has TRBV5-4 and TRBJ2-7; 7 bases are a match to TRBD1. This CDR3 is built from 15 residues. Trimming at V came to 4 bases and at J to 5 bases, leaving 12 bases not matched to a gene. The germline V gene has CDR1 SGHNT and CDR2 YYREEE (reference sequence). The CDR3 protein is CASSPWATGWNEQYF. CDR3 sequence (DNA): TGTGCCAGCAGCCCCTGGGCGACAGGGTGGAACGAGCAGTACTTC. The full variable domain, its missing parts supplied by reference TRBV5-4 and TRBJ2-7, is ETGVTQSPTHLIKTRGQQVTLRCSSQSGHNTVSWYQQALGQGPQFIFQYYREEENGRGNFPPRFSGLQFPNYSSELNVNALELDDSALYLCASSPWATGWNEQYFGPGTRLTVT.

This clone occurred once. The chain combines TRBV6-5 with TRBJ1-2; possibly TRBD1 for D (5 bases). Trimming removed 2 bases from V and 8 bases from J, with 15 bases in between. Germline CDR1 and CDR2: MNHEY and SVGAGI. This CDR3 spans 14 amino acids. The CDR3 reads CASSYAGTPGGYTF. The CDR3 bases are TGTGCCAGCAGTTACGCCGGGACCCCTGGGGGCTACACCTTC.

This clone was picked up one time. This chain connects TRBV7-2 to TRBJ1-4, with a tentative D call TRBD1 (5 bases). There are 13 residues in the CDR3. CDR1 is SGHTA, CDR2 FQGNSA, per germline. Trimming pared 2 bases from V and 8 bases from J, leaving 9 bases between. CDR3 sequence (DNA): TGTGCCAGCAGCTTAATCCGGGGCGAAAAACTGTTTTTT. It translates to CASSLIRGEKLFF. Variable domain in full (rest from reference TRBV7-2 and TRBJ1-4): GAGVSQSPSNKVTEKGKDVELRCDPISGHTALYWYRQSLGQGLEFLIYFQGNSAPDKSGLPSDRFSAERTGGSVSTLTIQRTQQEDSAVYLCASSLIRGEKLFFGSGTQLSVL.

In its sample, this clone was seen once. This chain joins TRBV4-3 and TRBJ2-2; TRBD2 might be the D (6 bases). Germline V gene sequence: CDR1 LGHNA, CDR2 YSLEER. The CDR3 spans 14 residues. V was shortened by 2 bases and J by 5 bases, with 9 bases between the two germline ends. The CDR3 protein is CASSQFRGTGELFF. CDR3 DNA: TGCGCCAGCAGCCAATTCCGGGGGACCGGGGAGCTGTTTTTT.

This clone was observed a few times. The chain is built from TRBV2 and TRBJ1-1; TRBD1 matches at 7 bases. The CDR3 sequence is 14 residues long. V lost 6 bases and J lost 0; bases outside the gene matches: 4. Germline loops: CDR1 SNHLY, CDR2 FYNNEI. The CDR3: CASRPGQLNTEAFF. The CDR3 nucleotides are TGTGCCAGCAGGCCGGGACAGCTGAACACTGAAGCTTTCTTT.

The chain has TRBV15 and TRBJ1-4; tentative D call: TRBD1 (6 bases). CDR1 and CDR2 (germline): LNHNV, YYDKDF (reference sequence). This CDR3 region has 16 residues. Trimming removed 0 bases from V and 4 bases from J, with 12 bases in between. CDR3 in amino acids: CATSRDRTARNEKLFF. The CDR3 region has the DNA TGTGCCACCAGCAGAGATCGGACAGCCCGTAATGAAAAACTGTTTTTT.